The 14 T cell receptor beta chains in this list originate from one sample, sequenced in a study of blood T cell repertoires in COVID-19. The table came from immunoSEQ multiplex PCR; TCRdb's copy has only in-frame clones and leaves some out. The repertoire holds under 65,000 clones, 73% seen once, with over 11% in the top ten. What was sequenced was peripheral blood. These receptors came from a woman between 70 and 85 years old with acute or convalescent COVID-19.

A few counts support this clone. The rearrangement joins TRBV30 to TRBJ1-4; 7 bases line up with TRBD1. This CDR3 comprises 16 residues. V lost 4 bases and J lost 7; bases outside the gene matches: 15. Looked up from germline, CDR1 is GTSNPN and CDR2 is SVGIG (reference sequence). The CDR3 sequence is CAWTGSSRGYAEKLFF. The CDR3 nucleotides are TGTGCCTGGACCGGTTCCTCCAGGGGGTATGCTGAAAAACTGTTTTTT.

CDR3 DNA: TGCGCCAGCAGCCGGCCCCTGGACAGTTCCTACGAGCAGTACTTC. Translating it yields CASSRPLDSSYEQYF. The genes are TRBV5-1 and TRBJ2-7; D might be TRBD1 (6 bases). Trimming took off 4 bases at V and 1 base at J, with 15 bases between the two ends. Germline-derived CDR1 and CDR2 are SGHRS and YFSETQ. The CDR3 is 15 amino acids.

The chain uses TRBV19 and TRBJ1-5; weak D call: TRBD1 (6 bases). The germline gives CDR1 LNHDA, CDR2 SQIVND (reference sequence). The CDR3 contains 12 residues. V gave up 7 bases and J gave up 7 bases, with 11 bases separating them. The CDR3 here is CASKGGRQPQHF. The CDR3 DNA is TGTGCCAGTAAGGGGGGGAGGCAGCCCCAGCATTTT. Using reference TRBV19 and TRBJ1-5 for the parts outside the CDR3, the full variable domain is DGGITQSPKYLFRKEGQNVTLSCEQNLNHDAMYWYRQDPGQGLRLIYYSQIVNDFQKGDIAEGYSVSREKKESFPLTVTSAQKNPTAFYLCASKGGRQPQHFGDGTRLSIL.

The chain joins TRBV9 to TRBJ2-4; no clear D. Between the trimmed V and J ends, which lost 4 bases and 3 bases, there was a span of 8 bases. This CDR3 spans 13 amino acids. Germline CDR1 and CDR2: SGDLS and YYNGEE. The CDR3 region is CASSPASKNIQYF. CDR3 in DNA: TGTGCCAGCAGCCCCGCTAGCAAAAACATTCAGTACTTC.

This clone was found once. The chain recombines TRBV21-1 with TRBJ1-4; the table calls TRBD1, which could not be checked here. TRBV21-1 is labeled a pseudogene. The CDR3 spans 18 residues. The CDR3 sequence is CASSKAKWDRGPNEKLFF. The CDR3 DNA reads TGTGCCAGCAGCAAAGCAAAGTGGGACAGGGGTCCTAATGAAAAACTGTTTTTT.

The chain uses TRBV6-5 and TRBJ1-5; TRBD1 might be the D (5 bases). V lost 3 bases and J lost 7, with 13 bases in between. The CDR3 length is 14 residues. CDR1 MNHEY and CDR2 SVGAGI come from the germline V gene. The CDR3 protein is CASSYGGAGQPQHF. The DNA of the CDR3 is TGTGCCAGCAGTTATGGAGGGGCCGGACAGCCCCAGCATTTT.

The chain recombines TRBV4-1 with TRBJ1-2; 7 positions agree with TRBD1. The CDR3 runs 15 residues. The germline CDR1 and CDR2 sequences are MGHRA and YSYEKL. V shed 0 bases and J 4 bases; nucleotides not matched to a gene: 5. This chain's CDR3 is CASSQDQTGRYGYTF. DNA for the CDR3: TGCGCCAGCAGCCAAGACCAGACAGGGCGCTATGGCTACACCTTC.

This chain connects TRBV2 to TRBJ1-1; TRBD1 matches 9 bases. Germline V gene sequence: CDR1 SNHLY, CDR2 FYNNEI. The junction had 8 bases not matched to a gene; V was cut back by 5 bases and J by 4 bases. CDR3 length: 15 residues. DNA for the CDR3: TGTGCCAGCAGTCGTAATACAGGGGGCGGCACTGAAGCTTTCTTT. Protein product: CASSRNTGGGTEAFF.

V and J are TRBV28 and TRBJ1-6; 8 bases map to TRBD1. V trimming: 5 bases; J trimming: 0 bases; junction bases outside the gene matches: 9. The CDR3 consists of 18 residues. Germline V CDR1 and CDR2: MDHEN, SYDVKM. CDR3 sequence (DNA): TGTGCCAGCAGTACGCGACAGGGGCTTAGCTCCTATAATTCACCCCTCCACTTT. Its translation is CASSTRQGLSSYNSPLHF.

This clone was detected a few times. CDR3 sequence: CASSYRSGNTEAFF. DNA for the CDR3: TGTGCCAGCAGCTACAGGTCTGGGAACACTGAAGCTTTCTTT. The chain has TRBV7-9 and TRBJ1-1, with TRBD1 as a possible D gene (5 bases). Germline CDR1 is SEHNR and CDR2 is FQNEAQ (reference sequence). V shed 4 bases and J shed 1 base, with 10 bases lying between them. The CDR3 is made up of 14 amino acids.

This clone has a handful of counts. This chain links TRBV9 with TRBJ2-5; weak D call: TRBD2 (6 bases). The CDR3 length is 14 residues. V was clipped by 3 bases and J by 5 bases, with 14 bases between them. Germline CDR1 SGDLS, CDR2 YYNGEE. The CDR3 DNA follows: TGTGCCAGCAGCGCCGGAGGGATGACGGAGACCCAGTACTTC. Translation: CASSAGGMTETQYF.

The V and J genes are TRBV6-5 and TRBJ1-2; perhaps TRBD1 as D (5 bases). CDR1 and CDR2 from the germline V gene are MNHEY and SVGAGI. The CDR3 has 13 amino acids. V was pared by 8 bases and J by 6 bases, with 16 bases between. The CDR3 coding sequence is TGTGCCAGCGTTATCGGGACTTTTAATGGCTACACCTTC. As protein: CASVIGTFNGYTF.

This clone occurred once. This chain links TRBV14 with TRBJ1-5, with a weak D call TRBD1 (6 bases). The germline CDR1 and CDR2 sequences are SGHDN and FVKESK. There are 15 residues in the CDR3. Trimming took 4 bases from V and 5 from J, leaving 15 bases between them. In DNA, the CDR3 is TGTGCCAGCAGCCTGGGCCAGGGGCGGCATCAGCCCCAGCATTTT. Translation gives CASSLGQGRHQPQHF.

This chain's CDR3 is CASSLPARDFFTGELFF. The DNA of the CDR3 is TGTGCCAGCAGCTTACCAGCTCGGGACTTCTTCACCGGGGAGCTGTTTTTT. This chain connects TRBV7-2 to TRBJ2-2; a possible D gene is TRBD2 (6 bases). Germline CDR1 SGHTA, CDR2 FQGNSA. This CDR3 is built from 17 residues. Trimming removed 2 bases from V and 4 bases from J, with 17 bases in between.